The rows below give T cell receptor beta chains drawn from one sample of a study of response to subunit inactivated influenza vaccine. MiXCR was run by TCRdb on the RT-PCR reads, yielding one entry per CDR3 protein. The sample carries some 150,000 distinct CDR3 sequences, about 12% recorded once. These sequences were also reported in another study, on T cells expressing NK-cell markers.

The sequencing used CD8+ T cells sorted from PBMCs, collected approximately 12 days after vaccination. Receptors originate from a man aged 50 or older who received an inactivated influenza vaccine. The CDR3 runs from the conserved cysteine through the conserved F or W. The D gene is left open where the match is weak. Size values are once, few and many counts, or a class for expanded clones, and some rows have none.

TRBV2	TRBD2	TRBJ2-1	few	TGTGCCAGCAGTGAGGTAGCGGGGGGGAATGAGCAGTTCTTC	CASSEVAGGNEQFF
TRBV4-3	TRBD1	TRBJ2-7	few	TGCGCCAGCAGCCCGAAAATCCCGGGACAGATCATCTACGAGCAGTACTTC	CASSPKIPGQIIYEQYF
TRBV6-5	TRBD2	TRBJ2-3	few	TGTGCCAGCAGTAACCTTAGCGGGAGGGCCCAAGCAGATACGCAGTATTTT	CASSNLSGRAQADTQYF
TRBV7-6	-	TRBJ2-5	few	TGTGCCAGCAGCTGGGGGTCCCAAGAGACCCAGTACTTC	CASSWGSQETQYF
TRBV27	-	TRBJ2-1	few	TGTGCCAGCAGTAACTGGGACGTCTACAATGAGCAGTTCTTC	CASSNWDVYNEQFF
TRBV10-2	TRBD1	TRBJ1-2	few	TGCGCCAGCAGTGAGTCGAGGGGGGACAGGGGATACTATGGCTACACCTTC	CASSESRGDRGYYGYTF
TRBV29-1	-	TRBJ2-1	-	TGCAGCGTTGAGGGGGGGGCGGGATTGACCTACAATGAGCAGTTCTTC	CSVEGGAGLTYNEQFF
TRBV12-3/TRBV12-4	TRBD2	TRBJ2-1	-	TGTGCCAGCAGTTTTACCGGGACTAGCTTTCGGCTAAGGAATGAGCAGTTCTTC	CASSFTGTSFRLRNEQFF
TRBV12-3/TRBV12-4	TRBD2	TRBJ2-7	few	TGTGCCAGCAGTACTAGCGGGAGGAAATACGAGCAGTACTTC	CASSTSGRKYEQYF
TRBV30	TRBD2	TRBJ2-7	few	TGTGCCTGGAGTGGACTAGCGGGGGAGTACGAGCAGTACTTC	CAWSGLAGEYEQYF
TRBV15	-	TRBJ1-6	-	TGTGCCACCAGCAGATCCCCACCTTTGAGTGCGGATTCACCCCTCCACTTT	CATSRSPPLSADSPLHF
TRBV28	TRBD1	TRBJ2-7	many	TGTGCCAGCAGGAATCCCAGGGGGCAAAGCCACGAGCAGTACTTC	CASRNPRGQSHEQYF
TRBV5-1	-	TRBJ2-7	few	TGCGCCAGCAGCTTGGCCCAGGGCTCCGAGCAGTACTTC	CASSLAQGSEQYF
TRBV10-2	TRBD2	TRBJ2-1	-	TGCGCCAGCAGTCACACTAGCGGGGGCCAACACAATGAGCAGTTCTTC	CASSHTSGGQHNEQFF
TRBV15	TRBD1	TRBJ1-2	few	TGTGCCACCAGCGCCCGGGACAGGGTCGACTATGGCTACACCTTC	CATSARDRVDYGYTF
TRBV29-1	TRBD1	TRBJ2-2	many	TGCAGCGTCTACCCAGGGGGTGTCAACACCGGGGAGCTGTTTTTT	CSVYPGGVNTGELFF
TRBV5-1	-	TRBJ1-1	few	TGCGCCAGCAGCTTGCACAGGGAGAACACTGAAGCTTTCTTT	CASSLHRENTEAFF
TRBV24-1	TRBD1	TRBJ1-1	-	TGTGCCACCCGACAGGGGCTTGAAGCTTTCTTT	CATRQGLEAFF
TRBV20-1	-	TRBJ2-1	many	TGCAGTGCTAGAGATCCTGGGATTCATTGGGATGAGCAGTTCTTC	CSARDPGIHWDEQFF